These 4 T cell receptor beta chains originate from one sample sequenced in a study of human T cells and chemical hapten exposure. Each CDR3 protein is one row after TCRdb ran MiXCR on the RACE reads. Here the sample spans under 300,000 distinct CDR3 sequences, about 8.6% being singletons. Time point specified: pre-sensitization, week 0. The treatment denotes: therapeutic diphenylcyclopropenone sensitization with weekly scalp DPC. Here the sequenced sample was whole blood, taken in connection with sensitization to the hapten diphenylcyclopropenone (DPC). These receptors all come from a woman aged 40 to 50 with alopecia areata. Some clones in this sample may be carry-over from other donors' samples.

The V call is TRBV28, the J call TRBJ2-1; D may be TRBD1 (5 bases). The CDR3 has 16 amino acids. Germline V gene sequence: CDR1 MDHEN, CDR2 SYDVKM. V lost 4 bases, J lost 0 bases, and 13 bases lay in between. The CDR3 sequence is CASSSQGPSSYNEQFF. The CDR3 region has the DNA TGTGCCAGCAGTTCGCAGGGCCCTAGCTCCTACAATGAGCAGTTCTTC.

This clonotype showed up just a few times. The chain couples TRBV7-2 to TRBJ2-5, with unresolved D. Trimming took 2 bases from V and 2 from J, leaving 9 bases between them. Germline CDR1 reads SGHTA; CDR2 reads FQGNSA. CDR3 length: 14 amino acids. DNA of the CDR3: TGTGCCAGCAGCTTACTTCCTCAGCAAGAGACCCAGTACTTC. Translated: CASSLLPQQETQYF.

This clonotype came up many times. V gene TRBV6-2 or TRBV6-3 combines with J gene TRBJ2-7; possibly TRBD2 for D (6 bases). Deletions cut 7 bases from V and 2 bases from J, with 15 bases between. CDR3 length: 14 residues. Germline CDR1 and CDR2: MNHEY and SVGEGT. CDR3 in amino acids: CASTRSGLTYEQYF. The CDR3 DNA reads TGTGCCAGCACGAGGAGCGGGCTAACCTACGAGCAGTACTTC.

This clonotype was picked up many times. V gene TRBV20-1 combines with J gene TRBJ1-5; tentative D call: TRBD1 (5 bases). Trimming took off 0 bases at V and 7 bases at J, with 13 bases between the two ends. CDR1 is DFQATT and CDR2 is SNEGSKA in the germline V gene (reference sequence). The CDR3 is made up of 14 amino acids. The CDR3 DNA reads TGCAGTGCTAGAGAGCAGGGTGAGGTACAGCCCCAGCATTTT. Amino acids: CSAREQGEVQPQHF.